This TCR beta chain was observed in a study of beta chain features in type 1 diabetes (dated by TCRdb to the late 2010s). With respect to the entire study: Mean age, gender distribution, total cell number and subset yield were not different between patients and healthy donors. Across all samples, around 100 million sorted cells were examined, and cell number per subset correlated strongly with RNA yield. In the study, recently diagnosed type 1 diabetes patients and matched healthy donors were compared on the TCRB repertoires of their sorted circulating CD4+ T cell subsets. Naive and central memory subsets were obtained from all 28 donors, but regulatory and stem cell-like memory subsets were isolated from only 8 patients and roughly eight healthy donors.

From each donor, a single peripheral blood sample of about 116 mL on average was drawn into heparinised tubes. A BD FACSAria II and a panel including CD45RO, CCR7, CD25, CD127, CD95 and CD27 were used to sort naive, central memory, regulatory and stem cell-like memory CD4+ T cells. All sorted populations exceeded 98% purity. Right away, PBMCs were isolated by Lymphoprep density gradient centrifugation and were stained directly, with no culture step. So that batch effects would be minimized, each experiment stained and sorted samples in pairs, pairing one healthy donor with one patient. The germline V gene gives CDR1 as SGDLS and CDR2 as YYNGEE. The junction shows trimming of 0 bases on V and 8 bases on J, and the gene matches do not reach 14 bases of it. From its cysteine to its phenylalanine, the CDR3 spans 19 amino acids. The kept DNA is CDR3 alone, 57 bases in frame from the first base. All of the isolated RNA was reverse transcribed with the High Capacity cDNA Reverse Transcription Kit, so expressed TCRB transcripts were sequenced. Deep immunoSEQ sequencing was applied to naive, central memory and regulatory T cell samples, giving an average of roughly 3.5 million total reads per sample. After sorted cells were lysed in RLT buffer, RNA was extracted with DNase-treated RNeasy Micro or Mini kits, with the choice depending on cell number. Each cell subset was processed separately to prevent cross-contamination, with patient and healthy donor samples processed together. Using the immunoSEQ multiplex PCR, TCRB sequences were amplified from cDNA into 87-bp fragments spanning the CDR3 region. Sequencing of the amplicons was performed on the Illumina HiSeq platform. Concerning the study's data processing: PCR bias was computationally corrected using synthetic template baselines, reads within Hamming distance 2 were collapsed, and singletons that could not be merged were discarded. Reads were aligned against IMGT so that V, D and J genes, CDR3 length and insertions or deletions at six rearrangement sites could be assigned. Clonotype counts were normalized to sorted cell number within each subset before computing true diversity and Gini coefficients with the tcR R package. The overlap coefficient, calculated on TCRB nucleotide sequences, was used to measure repertoire sharing. Held by TCRdb, this immuneACCESS table contains in-frame sequences only and omits some clones. Under half of the omission traces to an unresolved V gene where checked; the cause of the rest is unknown. V and J calls and clone size follow that table, whereas D and trimming were derived from the DNA. For this sample the table gives a few hundred thousand clones, of which less than 35% were detected only once. Together, the top ten hold under 5% of the sample.

Study-wide conclusions, independent of this receptor: PCR might favor shorter templates, but patient and control samples were amplified and corrected together, so any skew would affect both groups equally. Naive, central memory and regulatory TCRB repertoires appeared to be more similar among patients than among healthy donors. Because cDNA rather than genomic DNA was sequenced, highly expressing activated cells could have been over-represented, although no difference in activation and CD3 levels was found between groups. In all four CD4+ subsets, TCRB CDR3 length was moderately but significantly shorter in type 1 diabetes patients. Only small numbers of individuals were included in the HLA sub-analyses, which left unresolved whether HLA type had any influence on TCRB rearrangement. Fewer insertions and more nucleotide deletions at VDJ recombination sites were observed in patients with type 1 diabetes, implying thymic rearrangement abnormalities.

This clone was counted a single time. Its antigen has not been determined. Per-base qualities were not stored, and no clone one base away is much larger. What was sequenced was central memory CD4+ T cells from blood. The sequence derives from a man between 25 and 39 years old in good health. The V gene is TRBV9 and the J gene is TRBJ2-1; 13 bases in the middle match TRBD2. In nucleotide form, the sequence is TGTGCCAGCAGCGTAGGCGGGGGGACTAGCGGGACAAGTACTCATGAGCAGTTCTTC. This translates into CASSVGGGTSGTSTHEQFF.